These 20 T cell receptor beta chains came from one sample sequenced in a study of T cells in Graves' hyperthyroidism and ophthalmopathy. RNA transcripts yielded amplified TCR beta CDR3 regions. In the first-round RT-PCR of the TCR CDR3, the HTBI primer set was used. TCRdb redid the calling of the multiplex PCR reads with MiXCR, one entry per CDR3 protein. Of roughly 300,000 distinct CDR3 sequences in the sample, less than 30% were seen once. Input material: blood. These receptor sequences come from a man between 35 and 55 years old with Graves' hyperthyroidism that later progressed to Graves' ophthalmopathy.

This clonotype was found many times. This rearrangement joins TRBV6-1 to TRBJ2-5, with D uncertain. There are 10 residues in the CDR3. Trimming shortened V by 10 bases and J by 4 bases, and 7 bases separated the two germline ends. Germline loops: CDR1 MNHNS, CDR2 SASEGT. This CDR3 reads CATKTETQYF. DNA of the CDR3: TGTGCCACCAAAACAGAGACCCAGTACTTC.

This clonotype was counted many times. The V and J genes are TRBV28 and TRBJ1-2; weak D call: TRBD1 (6 bases). V was trimmed by 1 base and J by 4 bases, leaving 13 bases between them. CDR3 length: 15 amino acids. Germline CDR1 and CDR2: MDHEN and SYDVKM. Written as DNA, the CDR3 is TGTGCCAGCAGTTTATCGCAGGGGTATAGCTATGGCTACACCTTC. This gives the protein CASSLSQGYSYGYTF.

The chain joins TRBV12-3 or TRBV12-4 to TRBJ1-2, with TRBD1 as a possible D gene (5 bases). This CDR3 is 13 amino acids long. V lost 7 bases to trimming and J lost 8 bases, with 17 bases between them. The CDR3 DNA is TGTGCCAGCACCTTGGGGGGACTGGAGGGCTACACCTTC. Protein product: CASTLGGLEGYTF.

This clonotype was recorded at least ten times. The rearrangement links TRBV12-3 or TRBV12-4 to TRBJ1-5; no clear D gene. Trimming removed 1 base at V and 11 bases at J, with 12 bases between. This CDR3 spans 13 amino acids. In DNA form, the CDR3 reads TGTGCCAGCAGTTTAGTAGGCATCTTGACCCAGCATTTT. It is translated as CASSLVGILTQHF.

This clonotype was seen many times. V usage is TRBV10-3 and J usage is TRBJ2-7; unclear D gene. This CDR3 spans 11 amino acids. V shed 9 bases and J shed 4 bases, with 10 bases lying between them. Germline assignment: CDR1 ENHRY and CDR2 SYGVKD. The CDR3 sequence: CAIGESYEQYF. The CDR3 DNA is TGTGCCATAGGAGAGTCTTACGAGCAGTACTTC.

This chain connects TRBV6-2 or TRBV6-3 to TRBJ2-7, with D tentatively TRBD2 (5 bases). Deletions cut 6 bases from V and 8 bases from J, with 11 bases between. The CDR3 length is 11 residues. The germline CDR1 and CDR2 sequences are MNHEY and SVGEGT. The CDR3 sequence: CASSPGGQQYF. The CDR3 DNA reads TGTGCCAGCAGCCCCGGAGGACAGCAGTACTTC.

This clonotype showed up many times. The chain couples TRBV15 to TRBJ2-2, with TRBD2 matching over 8 bases. The germline gives CDR1 LNHNV, CDR2 YYDKDF (reference sequence). The CDR3 length is 15 residues. V dropped 2 bases and J dropped 4; count of bases not matched to a gene: 3. The CDR3, as DNA: TGTGCCACCAGCAGAACTAGCGGACTCACCGGGGAGCTGTTTTTT. Translating gives CATSRTSGLTGELFF. Based on the CDR3 plus reference TRBV15 and TRBJ2-2, the full variable domain is DAMVIQNPRYQVTQFGKPVTLSCSQTLNHNVMYWYQQKSSQAPKLLFHYYDKDFNNEADTPDNFQSRRPNTSFCFLDIRSPGLGDTAMYLCATSRTSGLTGELFFGEGSRLTVL.

The chain couples TRBV7-9 to TRBJ2-5; tentative D call: TRBD2 (6 bases). Germline V gives CDR1 SEHNR, CDR2 FQNEAQ (reference sequence). V dropped 5 bases and J dropped 5 bases, with 12 bases sitting between them. The CDR3 sequence is 13 residues long. The CDR3 protein is CASSGGVRETQYF. The CDR3 DNA is TGTGCCAGCAGCGGCGGGGTTCGGGAGACCCAGTACTTC.

CDR3 loop: CASSFRVDETQYF. In nucleotides, the CDR3 is TGTGCCAGCAGTTTCAGGGTTGATGAGACCCAGTACTTC. The chain is built from TRBV12-3 or TRBV12-4 and TRBJ2-5; D perhaps matches TRBD1 (5 bases). Trimming removed 3 bases from V and 5 bases from J, with 10 bases in between. CDR3 length equals 13 residues.

The gene calls are TRBV6-7 and TRBJ2-5, with D perhaps matching TRBD1 or TRBD2 (6 bases each). Being an ORF, TRBV6-7 has a function that is uncertain. Trimming stripped 0 bases from V and 5 bases from J, with 10 bases between. The CDR3 contains 14 residues. The CDR3 nucleotides are TGTGCCAGCAGTTACTCGTGGGGGGCTGAGACCCAGTACTTC. Translation: CASSYSWGAETQYF.

This clonotype has ten or more counts. The chain is built from TRBV12-3 or TRBV12-4 and TRBJ1-5; D may be TRBD1 (5 bases). Trimming took off 5 bases at V and 7 bases at J, with 18 bases between the two ends. The CDR3 is 15 amino acids. The CDR3 DNA reads as TGTGCCAGCAGTCCCATTGGAGTGGGGCAACAGCCCCAGCATTTT. Translating gives CASSPIGVGQQPQHF.

Ten or more counts support this clonotype. At one end the junction does not follow the germline gene, possibly because of a read error. The chain combines TRBV7-7 with TRBJ2-5, with D perhaps being TRBD1 or TRBD2 (5 bases each). CDR3 length equals 15 residues. CDR1 and CDR2 (germline): SSHAT, FNYEAQ (reference sequence). The chain's CDR3 is CASSLGASSQETQYF. CDR3 in DNA: TGTGCTAGCAGCTTAGGGGCTAGCTCGCAAGAGACCCAGTACTTC.

This clonotype has ten or more counts. J is TRBJ2-2 and V is TRBV19, with D perhaps TRBD1 (6 bases). Germline CDR1 reads LNHDA; CDR2 reads SQIVND (reference sequence). The V end was cut by 5 bases, the J end by 7 bases, with 14 bases between. This CDR3 has 14 residues. This CDR3 reads CASSSRGGSGELFF. The CDR3 nucleotides read TGTGCCAGTAGTTCAAGAGGGGGAAGCGGGGAGCTGTTTTTT.

This clonotype was recorded many times. V usage is TRBV12-3 or TRBV12-4 and J usage is TRBJ1-2; D might be TRBD1 (5 bases). Trimming took off 5 bases at V and 2 bases at J, with 9 bases between the two ends. The CDR3 covers 13 residues. The CDR3 is CASSIRVNYGYTF. CDR3 DNA sequence: TGTGCCAGCAGTATCAGGGTAAACTATGGCTACACCTTC.

The chain joins TRBV13 to TRBJ1-1; no definite D call. Germline-derived CDR1 and CDR2 are PRHDT and FYEKMQ (reference sequence). V lost 4 bases and J 4 bases, leaving 10 bases between the germline ends. This CDR3 is built from 13 residues. For the CDR3, the DNA is TGTGCCAGCAGCTCCGGGGATAGCACTGAAGCTTTCTTT. Amino acids: CASSSGDSTEAFF.

The V gene is TRBV6-1, the J gene TRBJ2-7, with 11 bases aligning to TRBD2. The CDR3 has 16 amino acids. Germline V CDR1 and CDR2: MNHNS, SASEGT. V was clipped by 4 bases and J by 2 bases; unmatched bases: 7. CDR3 bases: TGTGCCAGCAGTGCCTTGACTAGCGGGAAAGCCTACGAGCAGTACTTC. Protein sequence: CASSALTSGKAYEQYF.

This clonotype was counted ten times or more. V usage is TRBV27 and J usage is TRBJ1-1, with 7 bases aligning to TRBD1. V lost 1 base to trimming and J lost 6 bases; unmatched junction nucleotides: 14. The germline CDR1 and CDR2 sequences are MNHEY and SMNVEV (reference sequence). This CDR3 region has 17 residues. The CDR3 spells CASSLLVEGASRAEAFF. CDR3 coding DNA: TGTGCCAGCAGTTTATTGGTAGAGGGGGCGTCGAGGGCTGAAGCTTTCTTT.

This clonotype showed up many times. The rearrangement uses TRBV11-1 and TRBJ1-5, with 7 bases lining up with TRBD1. The ends lost 1 base at V and 5 bases at J; junction bases unmatched: 8. This CDR3 spans 16 amino acids. Germline V lookup: CDR1 SGHAT, CDR2 FQDESV (reference sequence). The CDR3 protein is CASSLGIGGADQPQHF. In nucleotides, the CDR3 is TGTGCCAGCAGCTTAGGTATAGGGGGCGCGGATCAGCCCCAGCATTTT.

This clonotype was found many times. This chain links TRBV24-1 with TRBJ2-7, with D unclear. From germline, CDR1 is KGHDR and CDR2 SFDVKD. The CDR3 consists of 12 residues. Trimming left V 1 base short and J 5 bases short, with 5 bases between. CDR3 in DNA: TGTGCCACCAGTGATTTCCGAGACGAGCAGTACTTC. Translated: CATSDFRDEQYF.

This clonotype showed up just once. The CDR3 sequence: CASSLTGRHGEQYF. CDR3 sequence (DNA): TGTGCCAGCAGTTTAACGGGACGTCACGGCGAGCAGTACTTC. This chain uses TRBV12-3 or TRBV12-4 with TRBJ2-7; D assignment may be TRBD1 or TRBD2 (5 bases each). V was shortened by 2 bases and J by 6 bases, with 14 bases between the two germline ends. CDR3 length: 14 residues.